One TCR beta chain is described in this entry. Its antigen is currently not known. Per-base qualities were not stored, and no clone one base away is much larger. TCR CDR3 regions were amplified from genomic DNA by multiplex PCR using the deep immunoSEQ assay. Extracted genomic DNA from each cell subset was distributed evenly across all wells of several immunoSEQ 96-well plates, and each plate was treated as a replicate. For sorted subsets, each replicate PCR was loaded with roughly 190 ng genomic DNA, equivalent to 25,000 to 30,000 T cell genomes. The purified libraries were quantified using a Qubit 3.0 fluorometer, sized with a Bioanalyzer 2100, and then quantified again using the KAPA Library Quantification kit. Every immunoSEQ 96-well plate was sequenced on a dedicated single-read 150-cycle Illumina NextSeq 550 flow cell. As for the authors' bioinformatics: The immunoSEQ output contained only junctional sequences without quality scores, so filtering could not match that applied to full-length reads. Sequences were annotated with PyIR, a Python wrapper for IgBLAST v1.9, using IMGT germline references to assign V/J genes and CDR3. Reads with weak V/J assignments (E-value above 1e-6), missing CDR3, stop codons, out-of-frame junctions, or ambiguous translated residues were removed. V3J clonotypes were defined by identical inferred V gene, J gene, and CDR3 amino acid sequence. To compute the percentage overlap between repertoires, the number of shared unique clonotypes was divided by the size of the smaller repertoire. Richness of each repertoire was evaluated using RTK rarefaction, the Chao1 estimator, and Recon v2.1 estimates of unobserved clonotypes. Generation probabilities were computed with OLGA for all TCRbeta clonotypes obtained by the gDNA method from several donors. Imported from immuneACCESS, the table was reduced by TCRdb to in-frame sequences with V and J called. These copies leave out some clones; in studies compared against another copy, an unresolved V gene accounts for under half, and the cause of the remainder is not known. That table gives V, J and clone size, and the DNA gave D and trimming. This sample has under 2,500,000 clones in its table, and about 94% of those were observed once. The top ten constitute more than 0.1% of the sample.

Healthy HIV-negative adults with no recently reported acute infections or vaccinations were included as donors. All donors were Caucasian adults living in Nashville, Tennessee, USA. CD4+ T cells were enriched through magnetic negative selection, after which naive cells were positively selected on CD45RA and the remaining negative fraction served as the memory subset. After blood collection by leukapheresis, PBMCs were isolated using Ficoll-Histopaque density gradient centrifugation and then cryopreserved in the vapor phase of liquid nitrogen. Purity and quantity of every magnetically sorted T cell population were checked by analytical flow cytometry. Genomic DNA was isolated from every sorted fraction and measured by UV absorbance on a Nanodrop 2000c. The entry originates in a study of shared clonotypes between healthy human individuals (dated by TCRdb to 2020 to 2021). Some background on the complete study: The cohort comprised a couple of women and a few men aged 18 to 49 years. For each donor, CD4 naive and CD4 memory were each run on three plates, CD8 naive on two plates, and CD8 memory on one plate. The study deeply sequenced blood TCR repertoires of roughly five healthy adults to estimate repertoire size and the extent of clonotype sharing between individuals. To increase sequencing depth and limit assay-specific biases, different laboratories used diverse techniques to prepare libraries and sequence TCR repertoires. Per donor, leukapheresis produced somewhere between about 0.9 and 9 billion PBMCs.

Measured from the cysteine to the phenylalanine, the CDR3 is 13 residues long. The retained sequence is limited to the CDR3, 39 bases, with the frame set at the first base. V loses 6 bases, J loses 3 bases, and the germline ends lie 11 bases apart. From the germline V gene (reference sequence), CDR1 is MNHEY and CDR2 is SMNVEV. General conclusions and limits of the study: Because the study included only a small number of donors, the genetic and exposure-history diversity represented was limited. Around 5% of naive CD4, roughly 3.5% of naive CD8, around 2.3% of memory CD4, and approximately 0.4% of memory CD8 clonotypes were shared across several donors. Clonotypes shared by all four sorted-subset donors showed higher generation probabilities than non-shared clonotypes. Incomplete sequencing was indicated by rarefaction of sorted-subset datasets, despite the large sequencing depth. Sampling was restricted to blood, and TCR repertoires in tissues likely differ from the TCR repertoires found in blood. Naive subsets generally had larger estimated clonotype richness than memory subsets did. Pairwise subsampling led to the expectation that sequencing depth would affect the degree of clonotype sharing among donors.

The rearranged chain carries TRBV27 and TRBJ2-5, with no reliable assignment of the D segment. The source of this sequence is a man younger than 30 in good health. Sequencing was performed on naive CD4+ T cells sorted from blood. The sample's cell subset or site, from its label and the paper: CD45RA+ positively selected. The DNA reads TGTGCCAGCAGAGGACGGTTGGAAGAGACCCAGTACTTC. Its protein reads: CASRGRLEETQYF.